The T cell receptor beta chain described here comes from a study of OX40 agonist ivuxolimab in advanced cancers. Overall study: A male proportion of approximately 80% was recorded, with mean age around 55 years and range roughly 23 to 79.

The length of the CDR3 is 16 residues. Profiling relied on immunoSEQ multiplex PCR, and the TCRdb table lists in-frame clones only, not all of them. Seen here are more than 100,000 clones, approximately 90% observed once, and the top ten hold around 0.57%. The chain combines TRBV21-1 with TRBJ1-2; the table assigns TRBD1, which was not confirmed against the DNA. TRBV21-1 is a pseudogene segment. The clonotype originates from an adult with an advanced solid tumor such as melanoma, head and neck, liver or kidney cancer. This specimen was CD4+ or CD8+ T cells sorted from blood, taken in a trial of the OX40 agonist ivuxolimab. DNA for the CDR3: TGTGCCAGCAGCAAAGTTGACCCCGGGACAGCTCCTGGCTACACCTTC. Its translation: CASSKVDPGTAPGYTF.